Listed here are 12 T cell receptor beta chains from one sample, sequenced in a study of blood T cell repertoires in COVID-19. Clones were sequenced by immunoSEQ multiplex PCR, and TCRdb holds only the in-frame ones, with some missing. The sample consists of about 70,000 clones, over 70% of them appearing once. The sequenced sample consisted of peripheral blood. These receptors were collected from a man in his forties or fifties with active COVID-19.

The rearrangement joins TRBV2 to TRBJ1-2; 8 nucleotides align to TRBD1. This CDR3 has 15 amino acids. CDR1 and CDR2 from the germline V gene are SNHLY and FYNNEI. The V gene end was trimmed by 6 bases and the J gene end by 6 bases; junction bases not matched to a gene: 12. CDR3 residues: CASSGQGSPFDGYTF. CDR3 sequence (DNA): TGTGCCAGCAGCGGACAGGGATCCCCTTTTGATGGCTACACCTTC.

The chain links TRBV9 to TRBJ2-7, with D perhaps matching TRBD1 (8 bases). V was clipped by 0 bases and J by 6 bases, with 16 bases between them. CDR3 length equals 15 residues. The V gene's germline CDR1 is SGDLS and CDR2 YYNGEE. CDR3 sequence reads: CASSVEGQGGVEQYF. CDR3 nucleotides: TGTGCCAGCAGCGTAGAAGGACAGGGAGGGGTCGAGCAGTACTTC.

This chain links TRBV3-1 (or the pseudogene TRBV3-2) with TRBJ2-3, with 12 bases fitting TRBD2. Per germline, CDR1 LGHDT and CDR2 YNNKEL (reference sequence). Losses at the gene ends were 0 bases for V and 6 bases for J; bases not matched to a gene: 4. The CDR3 runs to 16 residues. CDR3 sequence reads: CASSQETSGRMDTQYF. In DNA form, the CDR3 reads TGTGCCAGCAGCCAAGAGACTAGCGGGAGAATGGATACGCAGTATTTT.

The V call is TRBV2, the J call TRBJ2-1, with 7 nucleotides matching TRBD2. The length of the CDR3 is 12 residues. Germline CDR1 SNHLY, CDR2 FYNNEI. J was trimmed by 14 bases and V by 1 base; bases with no gene match: 5. CDR3 sequence (DNA): TGTGCCAGCAGTGAAGAATTCGGGAGGAAGTTCTTC. Its translation is CASSEEFGRKFF.

This clone came up once. J is TRBJ2-6 and V is TRBV7-8; perhaps TRBD2 as D (5 bases). Between the trimmed V and J ends, which lost 3 bases and 0 bases, there was a span of 9 bases. Germline CDR1 SGHVS, CDR2 FQNEAQ. The CDR3 runs 16 residues. CDR3 DNA: TGTGCCAGCAGCTTTAGCGAAAGCTCTGGGGCCAACGTCCTGACTTTC. Protein product: CASSFSESSGANVLTF.

The chain recombines TRBV11-2 with TRBJ1-6, with 8 bases lining up with TRBD1. V shed 7 bases, J shed 7 bases, and the junction held 6 bases outside the gene matches. The germline gives CDR1 SGHAT, CDR2 FQNNGV. There are 14 residues in the CDR3. The CDR3 coding sequence is TGTGCCAGCACCCTGGGGGACAGGAATTCACCCCTCCACTTT. Protein product: CASTLGDRNSPLHF.

CDR3 protein: CASIGTGRSGGYTF. As DNA, the CDR3 is TGTGCCAGCATAGGGACAGGTCGCTCGGGTGGCTACACCTTC. The J gene is TRBJ1-2, the V gene TRBV7-9; 8 positions agree with TRBD1. Per germline, CDR1 SEHNR and CDR2 FQNEAQ (reference sequence). J lost 7 bases, V lost 7 bases, and 11 bases had no gene match. The CDR3 has 14 amino acids.

This chain links TRBV11-3 with TRBJ2-3, with TRBD2 as a possible D gene (5 bases). Germline V gene sequence: CDR1 SGHNT, CDR2 YENEEA. Trimming left V 1 base short and J 0 bases short, with 14 bases between. The CDR3 sequence is 17 residues long. The CDR3 DNA reads as TGTGCCAGCAGCTTAGGAAAGGGAACGGGGAGCACAGATACGCAGTATTTT. Amino acids: CASSLGKGTGSTDTQYF.

J is TRBJ2-2 and V is TRBV3-1 (or the pseudogene TRBV3-2); D remains unclear. Germline CDR1 reads LGHDT; CDR2 reads YNNKEL (reference sequence). Trimming left V 3 bases short and J 1 base short, with 3 bases between. The CDR3 consists of 13 residues. CDR3 nucleotides: TGTGCCAGCAGCCACTGGAACACCGGGGAGCTGTTTTTT. Translation: CASSHWNTGELFF.

The chain employs TRBV19 and TRBJ2-1; a possible D gene is TRBD2 (6 bases). The CDR3 length is 13 residues. The germline CDR1 and CDR2 sequences are LNHDA and SQIVND (reference sequence). V gave up 3 bases and J gave up 9 bases, with 12 bases separating them. CDR3 protein: CASSMTLGSEQFF. The CDR3 coding sequence is TGTGCCAGTAGTATGACCCTCGGGAGTGAGCAGTTCTTC.

V and J are TRBV11-1 and TRBJ2-7, with D maybe TRBD2 (7 bases). The CDR3 is made up of 15 amino acids. Germline V gene data show CDR1 as SGHAT and CDR2 as FQDESV (reference sequence). Trimming took 3 bases from V and 6 from J, leaving 18 bases between them. CDR3 in DNA: TGTGCCAGCAGCTTGGGGGGGGCAGTCAAAGCCGAGCAGTACTTC. Translated: CASSLGGAVKAEQYF.

V usage is TRBV14 and J usage is TRBJ2-7; possible D gene TRBD2, 5 bases. Per germline, CDR1 SGHDN and CDR2 FVKESK. The CDR3 covers 15 residues. V was pared by 0 bases and J by 3 bases, with 12 bases between. The CDR3 DNA reads TGTGCCAGCAGCCAAGATACCCAGCGGCTCTACGAGCAGTACTTC. Amino acid sequence: CASSQDTQRLYEQYF.